A selection of T cell receptor beta chains follows, all from one sample in a study of vaccination effects on CD4 cells after COVID-19. Data came from immunoSEQ multiplex PCR; TCRdb stores just in-frame clones and leaves some out. The sample comprises 70,000 to 75,000 clones, 70% to 80% of which are singletons, and roughly 1.9% rests with the top ten. For these TCRs, the target antigens are not known. The input for sequencing was CD4+ T cells from PBMCs cultured without peptide, taken before COVID-19 vaccination. All receptors derive from a human donor who received a COVID-19 vaccine. Each CDR3 is given with its conserved first and last residue. A D gene is named only where the DNA matches it firmly. Where a row states a size, it is once, few, many or the class of an expanded clone; other rows omit it.

v_gene: TRBV5-1; j_gene: TRBJ1-5; abundance: -; d_gene: -; CDR3nt: TGCGCCAGCAGCTTGGATGGGGGGAGCAATCAGCCCCAGCATTTT; CDR3aa: CASSLDGGSNQPQHF
v_gene: TRBV3-1/TRBV3-2; j_gene: TRBJ2-5; abundance: -; d_gene: TRBD1; CDR3nt: TGTGCCAGCAGCCCGTACCGGACAGGGACCCAAGAGACCCAGTACTTC; CDR3aa: CASSPYRTGTQETQYF
v_gene: TRBV19; j_gene: TRBJ1-6; abundance: -; d_gene: -; CDR3nt: TGTGCCAGTAGTATTCGCCCAGGGGAGAACTCACCCCTCCACTTT; CDR3aa: CASSIRPGENSPLHF
v_gene: TRBV19; j_gene: TRBJ1-6; abundance: -; d_gene: -; CDR3nt: TGTGCCAGTACCCATGCCGGGATCCATAATTCACCCCTCCACTTT; CDR3aa: CASTHAGIHNSPLHF
v_gene: TRBV7-2; j_gene: TRBJ1-2; abundance: -; d_gene: TRBD1; CDR3nt: TGTGCCAGCAGCTCGGCGACAGGGGCCTATGGCTACACCTTC; CDR3aa: CASSSATGAYGYTF
v_gene: TRBV6-6; j_gene: TRBJ2-6; abundance: -; d_gene: -; CDR3nt: TGTGCCAGCTTGCAAGGGGGGGCCAACGTCCTGACTTTC; CDR3aa: CASLQGGANVLTF
v_gene: TRBV7-9; j_gene: TRBJ2-2; abundance: -; d_gene: -; CDR3nt: TGTGCCAGCAGCTTAGGGAGGGTAGCCGGGGAGCTGTTTTTT; CDR3aa: CASSLGRVAGELFF
v_gene: TRBV7-2; j_gene: TRBJ1-1; abundance: -; d_gene: -; CDR3nt: TGTGCCAGCAGCCGCCTTCAGGGGCGCTTGGGTGCTTTCTTT; CDR3aa: CASSRLQGRLGAFF
v_gene: TRBV7-2; j_gene: TRBJ1-1; abundance: -; d_gene: -; CDR3nt: TGTGCCAGCAGCCCCCTAGGCGGCAGATACAACACTGAAGCTTTCTTT; CDR3aa: CASSPLGGRYNTEAFF
v_gene: TRBV19; j_gene: TRBJ1-5; abundance: -; d_gene: -; CDR3nt: TGTGCCAGTAGTCCCGGGATCGCAAATCAGCCCCAGCATTTT; CDR3aa: CASSPGIANQPQHF
v_gene: TRBV15; j_gene: TRBJ2-5; abundance: -; d_gene: -; CDR3nt: TGTGCCACCAGCTCAGGACAAGAGACCCAGTACTTC; CDR3aa: CATSSGQETQYF
v_gene: TRBV7-2; j_gene: TRBJ2-1; abundance: -; d_gene: TRBD1; CDR3nt: TGTGCCAGCAGCCCGACGTCGGACAGGGGACGGTCCTACAATGAGCAGTTCTTC; CDR3aa: CASSPTSDRGRSYNEQFF
v_gene: TRBV28; j_gene: TRBJ2-2; abundance: -; d_gene: -; CDR3nt: TGTGCCAGCAGTTACCGGGCGGGCACCGGGGAGCTGTTTTTT; CDR3aa: CASSYRAGTGELFF
v_gene: TRBV20-1; j_gene: TRBJ1-6; abundance: -; d_gene: TRBD1; CDR3nt: TGCAGTGCTAGTGGAATTCAGGGGGCAGATAATTCACCCCTCCACTTT; CDR3aa: CSASGIQGADNSPLHF
v_gene: TRBV7-2; j_gene: TRBJ2-1; abundance: -; d_gene: -; CDR3nt: TGTGCCAGCAGCTTAGTTGGCCCCCATGAGCAGTTCTTC; CDR3aa: CASSLVGPHEQFF
v_gene: TRBV6-5; j_gene: TRBJ2-3; abundance: once; d_gene: TRBD1; CDR3nt: TGTGCCAGCAGTTACTCGGGCAGGGGGAGCACAGATACGCAGTATTTT; CDR3aa: CASSYSGRGSTDTQYF
v_gene: TRBV7-9; j_gene: TRBJ1-5; abundance: -; d_gene: -; CDR3nt: TGTGCCAGCAGCGGAGGACAGTCCAATCAGCCCCAGCATTTT; CDR3aa: CASSGGQSNQPQHF
v_gene: TRBV3-1/TRBV3-2; j_gene: TRBJ1-2; abundance: few; d_gene: -; CDR3nt: TGTGCCAGCAGCCAAGTAAACCGGGGGGGCTATGGCTACACCTTC; CDR3aa: CASSQVNRGGYGYTF
v_gene: TRBV7-3; j_gene: TRBJ2-3; abundance: -; d_gene: -; CDR3nt: TGTGCCAGCAGCTTCCTTAGCACAGATACGCAGTATTTT; CDR3aa: CASSFLSTDTQYF
v_gene: TRBV5-1; j_gene: TRBJ1-1; abundance: -; d_gene: -; CDR3nt: TGCGCCAGCAGCTTGGGAGGGGCGCTTGTTGCTTTCTTT; CDR3aa: CASSLGGALVAFF
v_gene: TRBV3-1/TRBV3-2; j_gene: TRBJ2-3; abundance: -; d_gene: TRBD1; CDR3nt: TGTGCCAGCAGCCAAGGGGGACAGGGGGCGAGGGGGGCAGATACGCAGTATTTT; CDR3aa: CASSQGGQGARGADTQYF
v_gene: TRBV3-1/TRBV3-2; j_gene: TRBJ1-1; abundance: -; d_gene: TRBD1; CDR3nt: TGTGCCAGCAGCCTTGGACAGGGAGGAGGGTTGAGCACTGAAGCTTTCTTT; CDR3aa: CASSLGQGGGLSTEAFF
v_gene: TRBV4-2; j_gene: TRBJ2-1; abundance: -; d_gene: TRBD2; CDR3nt: TGTGCCAGCAGCCCTCTAGCGGGGGGGCGCAATGAGCAGTTCTTC; CDR3aa: CASSPLAGGRNEQFF
v_gene: TRBV24-1; j_gene: TRBJ1-1; abundance: -; d_gene: -; CDR3nt: TGTGCCACCAGGGGGCCTAACACTGAAGCTTTCTTT; CDR3aa: CATRGPNTEAFF
v_gene: TRBV27; j_gene: TRBJ1-2; abundance: -; d_gene: -; CDR3nt: TGTGCCAGCAGTTCCCCATTAGGGTCTAACTATGGCTACACCTTC; CDR3aa: CASSSPLGSNYGYTF
v_gene: TRBV27; j_gene: TRBJ2-2; abundance: once; d_gene: -; CDR3nt: TGTGCCAGCAGCCGCCAGAGGAACACCGGGGAGCTGTTTTTT; CDR3aa: CASSRQRNTGELFF
v_gene: TRBV10-3; j_gene: TRBJ2-3; abundance: -; d_gene: -; CDR3nt: TGTGCCACCTCCACAGGGCATGGGACAGATACGCAGTATTTT; CDR3aa: CATSTGHGTDTQYF
v_gene: TRBV5-1; j_gene: TRBJ1-2; abundance: -; d_gene: -; CDR3nt: TGCGCCAGCAGCTTGGGGGGGTCCTATGGCTACACCTTC; CDR3aa: CASSLGGSYGYTF
v_gene: TRBV7-3; j_gene: TRBJ2-3; abundance: -; d_gene: TRBD2; CDR3nt: TGTGCCAGCAGCTCGCGGGGGGACCCCACAGATACGCAGTATTTT; CDR3aa: CASSSRGDPTDTQYF
v_gene: TRBV6-4; j_gene: TRBJ1-5; abundance: -; d_gene: -; CDR3nt: TGTGCCAGCAGGGACACCTACAATCAGCCCCAGCATTTT; CDR3aa: CASRDTYNQPQHF